This is a list of T cell receptor beta chains from one sample in a study of blood T cell repertoires in COVID-19. TCRdb's copy holds only in-frame clones and misses some; the assay was immunoSEQ multiplex PCR. Altogether around 52,000 clones are present, over 80% being singletons, with the ten largest covering around a fifth. Sequencing was performed on peripheral blood. The receptor source for this set is a woman aged 55 to 70 with acute or convalescent COVID-19. Each CDR3 is given with its conserved first and last residue.

>TRBJ2-1|TRBV5-1
CASSLGDTLYNEQFF
>TRBJ2-4|TRBV5-1
CASSVGQGAGKNIQYF
>TRBJ2-2|TRBV4-3
CASSQGQGAGELFF
>TRBJ1-2|TRBV6-4
CASSDSMGVEGYTF
>TRBJ2-1|TRBV2
CARGGGLEQFF
>TRBJ1-2|TRBV29-1
CSVDLVSGYGYTF
>TRBJ2-3|TRBV5-1
CASSLGFDTSTDTQYF
>TRBJ1-1|TRBV5-1
CASSLSGDRNTEAFF
>TRBJ2-1|TRBV29-1
CSAGQGAWNEQFF
>TRBJ2-1|TRBV7-9
CASSTTPWDEQFF
>TRBJ1-1|TRBV6-5
CASSYADSRGTEAFF
>TRBJ2-7|TRBV18
CASSRLGTTYEQYF
>TRBJ2-1|TRBV12-5
CASGLSLGEQFF
>TRBJ1-5|TRBV5-6
CASSLGPGVGISPQHF
>TRBJ1-1|TRBV30
CAWSVRVSGGTGVKAFF
>TRBJ1-1|TRBV19
CASSMVLHRNTEAFF
>TRBJ2-3|TRBV7-2
CASSPGSGGASTDTQYF
>TRBJ2-1|TRBV11-1
CASSLIGHVWQFF
>TRBJ2-7|TRBV5-1
CASSLGNGEAEQYF